These T cell receptor beta chains were read from a single sample in a study of CXCR3-negative and CXCR3-positive naive CD8 T cells. No DNA is given; TCRdb re-called the 5' RACE reads and lists each CDR3 protein once. The sample totals under 50,000 distinct CDR3 sequences. Sequences were obtained from naive CXCR3- CD8+ T cells from blood. Every receptor here comes from a human donor in good health. Some clones in this sample may be carry-over from other donors' samples. Both conserved end residues are part of each CDR3.

j_gene: TRBJ2-7; v_gene: TRBV10-3; CDR3aa: CAISEQTGSGDEQYF
j_gene: TRBJ1-5; v_gene: TRBV25-1; CDR3aa: CASSGDLGSQPQHF
j_gene: TRBJ2-1; v_gene: TRBV29-1; CDR3aa: CSGGLVGDEQFF
j_gene: TRBJ2-4; v_gene: TRBV28; CDR3aa: CASSFDSGNIQYF
j_gene: TRBJ2-2; v_gene: TRBV27; CDR3aa: CASSFGQVTGELFF
j_gene: TRBJ2-1; v_gene: TRBV29-1; CDR3aa: CSVEERARLGGEQFF
j_gene: TRBJ2-1; v_gene: TRBV6-5; CDR3aa: CASSLTSGEYNEQFF
j_gene: TRBJ2-5; v_gene: TRBV29-1; CDR3aa: CSVDDQETQYF
j_gene: TRBJ1-5; v_gene: TRBV28; CDR3aa: CASSDRPSNQPQHF
j_gene: TRBJ2-7; v_gene: TRBV9; CDR3aa: CASSLDSVPYEQYF
j_gene: TRBJ1-2; v_gene: TRBV20-1; CDR3aa: CSARDDSRPNYGYTF
j_gene: TRBJ2-2; v_gene: TRBV29-1; CDR3aa: CSVEGWDPGQGSTGELFF
j_gene: TRBJ1-5; v_gene: TRBV16; CDR3aa: CASSQSRAQPQHF
j_gene: TRBJ2-5; v_gene: TRBV29-1; CDR3aa: CSGGVEGTQYF
j_gene: TRBJ1-5; v_gene: TRBV14; CDR3aa: CASSQGDSKNSSDQPQHF
j_gene: TRBJ2-5; v_gene: TRBV13; CDR3aa: CASKQSGGLLETQYF
j_gene: TRBJ2-5; v_gene: TRBV28; CDR3aa: CASSLGPGFQETQYF